These 28 T cell receptor beta chains share one sample of origin, sequenced in a study of blood T cell repertoires in COVID-19. Assay: immunoSEQ multiplex PCR; the TCRdb copy retains only in-frame clones and omits some. This sample has fewer than 200,000 clones, with 87% found just once. Sequencing was carried out using peripheral blood. The receptor source for this set is a woman in her 70s with COVID-19, enrolled during active disease.

The V gene is TRBV7-2, the J gene TRBJ2-7; D might be TRBD2 (6 bases). The CDR3 has 14 amino acids. The germline CDR1 and CDR2 sequences are SGHTA and FQGNSA. V was cut by 0 bases and J by 7 bases, with 13 bases left in between. The CDR3 bases are TGTGCCAGCAGCTTAGCGAGGGACTGGGGTGAGCAGTACTTC. Translating it yields CASSLARDWGEQYF.

This chain connects TRBV28 to TRBJ1-4; D possibly corresponds to TRBD1 (6 bases). The CDR3 spans 15 residues. V was pared by 3 bases and J by 4 bases, with 12 bases between. The germline V gene encodes CDR1 MDHEN and CDR2 SYDVKM. In nucleotides, the CDR3 is TGTGCCAGCAGTTTTGAGGGGGGGATTAATGAAAAACTGTTTTTT. The encoded protein is CASSFEGGINEKLFF.

The chain couples TRBV9 to TRBJ2-3; 10 positions match TRBD2. V shed 4 bases, J shed 6 bases, and the junction held 8 bases outside the gene matches. CDR1 is SGDLS, CDR2 YYNGEE, per germline. This CDR3 region has 15 residues. CDR3 coding DNA: TGTGCCAGCAGCTCAGAACTAGCGGGAAGGGATACGCAGTATTTT. The encoded protein is CASSSELAGRDTQYF.

This chain links TRBV7-2 with TRBJ1-1; 9 bases agree with TRBD1. Germline CDR1 and CDR2: SGHTA and FQGNSA. With V trimmed by 4 bases and J by 8 bases, 8 bases remained unmatched. This CDR3 comprises 14 residues. CDR3 sequence (DNA): TGTGCCAGCAGCTCACGTCCCGGGACAGGGGAAGCTTTCTTT. Translation gives CASSSRPGTGEAFF.

The chain carries TRBV5-1 and TRBJ1-2, with TRBD1 matching 11 bases. The J segment lost 1 base and the V segment lost 4 bases, leaving 6 bases of the junction unmatched. Germline loops: CDR1 SGHRS, CDR2 YFSETQ. The CDR3 consists of 16 residues. CDR3 sequence reads: CASSIGQGAYNYGYTF. CDR3 sequence (DNA): TGCGCCAGCAGCATCGGACAGGGGGCTTATAACTATGGCTACACCTTC.

The chain joins TRBV12-5 to TRBJ2-5, with 8 bases fitting TRBD2. Germline loops: CDR1 LGHNT, CDR2 FRNRAP. CDR3 size: 17 residues. Trimming removed 3 bases from V and 1 base from J; junction bases left unmatched: 10. CDR3 region: CASGFNLAGLFQETQYF. CDR3 sequence (DNA): TGTGCTAGTGGTTTCAATCTAGCGGGCCTCTTCCAAGAGACCCAGTACTTC.

This chain joins TRBV29-1 and TRBJ1-2; 7 positions match TRBD1. Germline CDR1 reads SQVTM; CDR2 reads ANQGSEA. Trimming removed 6 bases from V and 7 bases from J; junction bases left unmatched: 8. The length of the CDR3 is 12 residues. The CDR3 coding sequence is TGCAGCGTCGCACAGGGGAGGTCTGGCTACACCTTC. Translation: CSVAQGRSGYTF.

The V and J genes are TRBV6-1 and TRBJ1-1, with TRBD1 identical over 7 bases. Germline CDR1 is MNHNS and CDR2 is SASEGT. CDR3 length: 15 residues. V trimming: 4 bases; J trimming: 1 base; junction bases outside the gene matches: 6. CDR3 residues: CASSARQGTNTEAFF. The CDR3 region has the DNA TGTGCCAGCAGTGCCCGACAGGGAACGAACACTGAAGCTTTCTTT.

This sequence joins TRBV12-3 or TRBV12-4 and TRBJ1-4; no clear D gene. The CDR3 is 13 amino acids. V lost 5 bases and J 7 bases, leaving 11 bases between the germline ends. The DNA of the CDR3 is TGTGCCAGCAGTCCACTCACGGGTGAAAAACTGTTTTTT. This gives the protein CASSPLTGEKLFF.

This clone has only one observation. V and J are TRBV28 and TRBJ1-1, with D uncertain. CDR3 size: 14 residues. Trimming took 9 bases from V and 1 from J, leaving 15 bases between them. Germline CDR1 and CDR2: MDHEN and SYDVKM. The CDR3 DNA sequence: TGTGCCAGAGACCCCAGGATCCAGAACACTGAAGCTTTCTTT. The encoded protein is CARDPRIQNTEAFF.

The chain couples TRBV2 to TRBJ2-1, with 10 bases lining up with TRBD1. This CDR3 is built from 12 residues. Trimming cost V 6 bases and J 13 bases; bases outside gene matches: 6. CDR1 is SNHLY and CDR2 is FYNNEI in the germline V gene. The CDR3 loop reads CASSPDRGRQFF. The CDR3 DNA sequence: TGTGCCAGCAGCCCCGACAGGGGGCGCCAGTTCTTC.

The CDR3 sequence: CASRSGTSSTGELFF. CDR3 coding DNA: TGTGCCAGCAGATCCGGGACTAGCAGCACCGGGGAGCTGTTTTTT. This chain links TRBV27 with TRBJ2-2, with TRBD2 matching over 9 bases. Germline-derived CDR1 and CDR2 are MNHEY and SMNVEV (reference sequence). Trimming removed 6 bases from V and 4 bases from J; junction bases left unmatched: 6. The length of the CDR3 is 15 residues.

V and J are TRBV19 and TRBJ1-5, with D possibly being TRBD1 (6 bases). The CDR3 is 16 residues long. CDR1 is LNHDA and CDR2 is SQIVND in the germline V gene (reference sequence). V lost 9 bases, J lost 1 base, and 19 bases lay in between. The CDR3 DNA sequence: TGTGCCAGCAAAGCAGGGGCAAGGGTAAGCAATCAGCCCCAGCATTTT. Its protein product is CASKAGARVSNQPQHF.

This clone was counted once. The chain employs TRBV12-5 and TRBJ2-3, with D possibly matching TRBD1 (6 bases). With 1 base removed from V and 2 bases from J, the gap between germline ends came to 10 bases. The CDR3 has 15 amino acids. In germline, CDR1 is LGHNT, CDR2 FRNRAP. This chain's CDR3 is CASGLAQGYTDTQYF. The CDR3 DNA follows: TGTGCTAGTGGTTTGGCACAGGGCTACACAGATACGCAGTATTTT.

The chain is built from TRBV7-3 and TRBJ2-1, with TRBD2 as a possible D gene (6 bases). Deletions cut 2 bases from V and 1 base from J, with 15 bases between. This CDR3 is built from 17 residues. Germline assignment: CDR1 SGHTA and CDR2 FQGTGA. CDR3 nucleotides: TGTGCCAGCAGCTTATTAGCTGGCGGGACTTCCTACAATGAGCAGTTCTTC. Protein sequence: CASSLLAGGTSYNEQFF.

The chain combines TRBV2 with TRBJ1-1; 8 bases fit TRBD1. The CDR3 has 13 residues. After removal of 6 bases from V and 7 bases from J, the junction contained 7 bases not matched to a gene. Germline V gene sequence: CDR1 SNHLY, CDR2 FYNNEI. The CDR3 reads CASRSRGLGEAFF. CDR3 coding DNA: TGTGCCAGCAGATCCAGGGGGCTTGGTGAAGCTTTCTTT.

V gene TRBV5-1 combines with J gene TRBJ2-2; 11 bases agree with TRBD1. Germline CDR1 reads SGHRS; CDR2 reads YFSETQ. The CDR3 has 16 residues. Trimming removed 5 bases from V and 0 bases from J; junction bases left unmatched: 3. CDR3 residues: CASREGQGANTGELFF. For the CDR3, the DNA is TGCGCCAGCAGAGAGGGACAGGGGGCGAACACCGGGGAGCTGTTTTTT.

The genes are TRBV2 and TRBJ2-3; D is uncertain. This CDR3 is 14 amino acids long. Germline CDR1 and CDR2: SNHLY and FYNNEI. Trimming left V 10 bases short and J 1 base short, with 15 bases between. The CDR3: CATRSSARTDTQYF. CDR3 coding DNA: TGTGCCACGCGGAGCTCGGCTCGCACAGATACGCAGTATTTT.

The chain combines TRBV5-1 with TRBJ1-1; tentative D call: TRBD1 (6 bases). The germline CDR1 and CDR2 sequences are SGHRS and YFSETQ. Trimming shortened V by 0 bases and J by 1 base, and 7 bases separated the two germline ends. The CDR3 is made up of 14 amino acids. The CDR3 region has the DNA TGCGCCAGCAGCTTGGAACAGGGGAACACTGAAGCTTTCTTT. This encodes CASSLEQGNTEAFF. Supplemented by reference TRBV5-1 and TRBJ1-1, the full variable domain reads KAGVTQTPRYLIKTRGQQVTLSCSPISGHRSVSWYQQTPGQGLQFLFEYFSETQRNKGNFPGRFSGRQFSNSRSEMNVSTLELGDSALYLCASSLEQGNTEAFFGQGTRLTVV.

The chain links TRBV2 to TRBJ2-7; TRBD2 might be the D (7 bases). Trimming took off 6 bases at V and 2 bases at J, with 20 bases between the two ends. The CDR3 loop spans 16 amino acids. The germline gives CDR1 SNHLY, CDR2 FYNNEI. CDR3 amino acids: CASRGGGERDPYEQYF. In DNA, the CDR3 is TGTGCCAGCAGAGGGGGAGGGGAGCGAGACCCCTACGAGCAGTACTTC.

The rearrangement uses TRBV30 and TRBJ1-2, with D perhaps TRBD1 (5 bases). Deletions cut 3 bases from V and 5 bases from J, with 16 bases between. This CDR3 contains 14 residues. Germline V lookup: CDR1 GTSNPN, CDR2 SVGIG (reference sequence). The CDR3 DNA follows: TGTGCCTGGAGACAGGTCCCGACCGGGTATGGCTACACCTTC. The encoded protein is CAWRQVPTGYGYTF.

With respect to this clone: One junction end disagrees with the germline gene, perhaps due to a read error. The rearrangement joins TRBV20-1 to TRBJ1-2; 10 positions agree with TRBD1. The CDR3 covers 8 residues. Looked up from germline, CDR1 is DFQATT and CDR2 is SNEGSKA (reference sequence). The CDR3 is CSAGQGAF. CDR3 sequence (DNA): TGCAGCGCCGGACAGGGGGCCTTC.

The CDR3 loop is CASGLVRVLAKNYEQYF. The CDR3 DNA reads TGTGCTAGTGGTTTGGTACGTGTTTTAGCGAAGAACTACGAGCAGTACTTC. The V and J genes are TRBV12-5 and TRBJ2-7, with D perhaps matching TRBD2 (5 bases). Trimming took 0 bases from V and 3 from J, leaving 18 bases between them. The CDR3 extends over 17 amino acids. CDR1 is LGHNT, CDR2 FRNRAP, per germline.

V usage is TRBV6-5 and J usage is TRBJ1-3, with 7 positions matching TRBD1. The CDR3 is made up of 14 amino acids. J gave up 2 bases and V 6 bases, and 4 bases lay outside the gene matches. Germline V gene lookup returns CDR1 MNHEY and CDR2 SVGAGI. CDR3 sequence (DNA): TGTGCCAGCAGCAAGGACAGGCCTGGAAACACCATATATTTT. Translation gives CASSKDRPGNTIYF.

This clone was counted a few times. This rearrangement joins TRBV3-1 (or the pseudogene TRBV3-2) to TRBJ2-7; 12 positions match TRBD2. The CDR3 is 14 amino acids. Per the germline V gene, CDR1 is LGHDT and CDR2 is YNNKEL (reference sequence). With 6 bases clipped from V and 5 bases from J, the junction kept 5 bases outside the gene matches. CDR3 in amino acids: CASSLAGGRHEQYF. In nucleotides, the CDR3 is TGTGCCAGCAGTCTAGCGGGAGGGCGGCACGAGCAGTACTTC.

V is TRBV5-1 and J is TRBJ2-7; TRBD2 aligns across 9 bases. Germline loops: CDR1 SGHRS, CDR2 YFSETQ. This CDR3 is built from 12 residues. Germline trimming cut 6 bases from V and 2 bases from J; bases unmatched to any gene: 0. CDR3: CASTSGAYEQYF. For the CDR3, the DNA is TGCGCCAGCACTAGCGGGGCCTACGAGCAGTACTTC.

The chain employs TRBV6-5 and TRBJ1-2; 9 bases map to TRBD1. J gave up 4 bases and V 6 bases, and 6 bases lay outside the gene matches. CDR3 length equals 14 residues. Germline V gene lookup returns CDR1 MNHEY and CDR2 SVGAGI. The CDR3 protein is CASSRGQGSYGYTF. CDR3 nucleotide sequence: TGTGCCAGCAGCCGCGGACAGGGGAGCTATGGCTACACCTTC.

This clone was found a few times. V is TRBV2 and J is TRBJ1-6; the match to TRBD1 covers 10 bases. CDR3 size: 13 residues. Losses at the gene ends were 9 bases for V and 7 bases for J; bases not matched to a gene: 3. Germline CDR1 is SNHLY and CDR2 is FYNNEI. The CDR3 is CASRTGGNSPLHF. The CDR3 DNA is TGTGCCAGTCGGACAGGGGGAAATTCACCCCTCCACTTT.